The 8 T cell receptor beta chains presented below share a single source sample, sequenced in a study of blood T cell repertoires in COVID-19. The table came from immunoSEQ multiplex PCR; TCRdb's copy has only in-frame clones and leaves some out. The sample records a few hundred thousand clones, 75% to 90% being singletons. The sample consisted of peripheral blood. All receptors derive from a woman under 30 with acute or convalescent COVID-19.

This clone was found once. The chain carries TRBV6-4 and TRBJ1-2, with D tentatively TRBD1 (5 bases). V shed 5 bases and J shed 3 bases, with 13 bases lying between them. Germline V CDR1 and CDR2: MRHNA, SNTAGT. The CDR3 covers 14 residues. CDR3 in amino acids: CASSRGQGDYGYTF. CDR3 in DNA: TGTGCCAGCAGTCGAGGCCAGGGTGACTATGGCTACACCTTC.

V gene TRBV20-1 combines with J gene TRBJ2-1; a weak D match, TRBD1 (6 bases). The CDR3 sequence is 17 residues long. CDR1 is DFQATT and CDR2 is SNEGSKA in the germline V gene (reference sequence). V lost 3 bases and J lost 4, with 22 bases in between. This CDR3 is CSASISRGLLEYNEQFF. The DNA for the CDR3 is TGCAGTGCTAGTATTTCCAGGGGTCTGTTAGAATACAATGAGCAGTTCTTC.

A word on this clone: Other nucleotide sequences from this sample produce the same CDR3. The V and J genes are TRBV6-5 and TRBJ1-2; D may be TRBD1 (6 bases). The CDR3 contains 13 residues. V lost 5 bases and J lost 2, with 9 bases in between. The germline CDR1 and CDR2 sequences are MNHEY and SVGAGI. As DNA, the CDR3 is TGTGCCAGCAGTCAAACAGGGAACTATGGCTACACCTTC. This encodes CASSQTGNYGYTF.

This sequence joins TRBV2 and TRBJ2-2; a possible D gene is TRBD1 (6 bases). Trimming left V 4 bases short and J 2 bases short, with 20 bases between. The CDR3 totals 18 residues. The germline gives CDR1 SNHLY, CDR2 FYNNEI. This chain's CDR3 is CASSGDSRTALNTGELFF. The CDR3 region has the DNA TGTGCCAGCAGTGGGGATTCCCGGACAGCCTTAAACACCGGGGAGCTGTTTTTT.

Of note for this clone: The junction departs from germline at one end; a sequencing error may be responsible. The rearrangement joins TRBV2 to TRBJ1-4; no reliable D call. Germline V lookup: CDR1 SNHLY, CDR2 FYNNEI. This CDR3 is built from 12 residues. Here the CDR3 reads CASSEERGIKDF. CDR3 DNA: TGTGCCAGCAGTGAAGAGCGCGGGATTAAGGATTTT.

This chain joins TRBV7-8 and TRBJ1-2; TRBD1 aligns across 7 bases. J gave up 1 base and V 1 base, and 9 bases lay outside the gene matches. Germline V lookup: CDR1 SGHVS, CDR2 FQNEAQ. This CDR3 is 17 amino acids long. This chain's CDR3 is CASSLGTPGQLNYGYTF. The CDR3 DNA is TGTGCCAGCAGCTTAGGAACGCCGGGACAGCTTAACTATGGCTACACCTTC. Full variable domain (outside the CDR3, taken from reference TRBV7-8 and TRBJ1-2): GAGVSQSPRYKVAKRGQDVALRCDPISGHVSLFWYQQALGQGPEFLTYFQNEAQLDKSGLPSDRFFAERPEGSVSTLKIQRTQQEDSAVYLCASSLGTPGQLNYGYTFGSGTRLTVV.

V gene TRBV4-1 combines with J gene TRBJ1-5, with 8 positions matching TRBD1. V shed 1 base, J shed 4 bases, and the junction held 6 bases outside the gene matches. Germline V gene data show CDR1 as MGHRA and CDR2 as YSYEKL. The CDR3 length is 16 residues. The CDR3 DNA reads TGCGCCAGCAGCCAAGGGACAGGGTTAGTGAATCAGCCCCAGCATTTT. Protein sequence: CASSQGTGLVNQPQHF.

The V call is TRBV7-9, the J call TRBJ2-7; TRBD2 might be the D (5 bases). Germline CDR1 is SEHNR and CDR2 is FQNEAQ (reference sequence). The CDR3 has 14 residues. With 5 bases removed from V and 0 bases from J, the gap between germline ends came to 11 bases. The CDR3 nucleotides are TGTGCCAGCAGCGCGCGAGGGCACTCCTACGAGCAGTACTTC. Amino acid sequence: CASSARGHSYEQYF.